The present TCR beta chain was sequenced within a study of response to subunit inactivated influenza vaccine. Study-wide findings and caveats: The authors proposed limited new T cell recruitment per seasonal influenza vaccination.

TCRdb passed the RT-PCR reads through MiXCR, listing each CDR3 protein once. Found here are 600,000 to 700,000 distinct CDR3 sequences, 14% of them singletons; the top ten hold 7.6%. Notes on this clonotype: Its matching antigen is unknown.

V was clipped by 4 bases and J by 8 bases, with 17 bases between them. Per the germline V gene, CDR1 is SEHNR and CDR2 is FQNEAQ (reference sequence). This CDR3 region has 15 residues. Sequencing used PBMCs from blood, obtained around two weeks before vaccination. The V call is TRBV7-9, the J call TRBJ1-4; D not resolved. This TCR was sampled from a man between 45 and 60 years old who received an inactivated influenza vaccine. The CDR3 is CASSSPWNRREKLFF. The DNA for the CDR3 is TGTGCCAGCAGCTCGCCCTGGAACCGAAGAGAAAAACTGTTTTTT.